The entry that follows covers one T cell receptor (beta chain) sequence. Its matching antigen is unknown. The CDR3 is 14 amino acids. V was shortened by 11 bases and J by 5 bases, with 21 bases between the two germline ends. Germline loops: CDR1 SEHNR, CDR2 FQNEAQ (reference sequence). This sample was taken from a study of T cell repertoires in cytomegalovirus infection. Via MiXCR, TCRdb re-called the reads, giving one row per CDR3 protein. Here the sample spans about 830,000 distinct CDR3 sequences, approximately 32% being singletons. The receptor's source is a human donor in good health (CMV status not recorded). Some clones in this sample may be carry-over from other donors' samples. The rearrangement links TRBV7-9 to TRBJ1-2; no definite D call. Sequenced here: cultured CD8+ T cells from PBMCs, sampled from culture after CMV antigen stimulation. This CDR3 is CALNPWATQYGYTF. DNA for the CDR3: TGTGCCCTGAACCCTTGGGCAACCCAATATGGCTACACCTTC. Full variable domain (remainder filled in from reference TRBV7-9 and TRBJ1-2): DTGVSQNPRHKITKRGQNVTFRCDPISEHNRLYWYRQTLGQGPEFLTYFQNEAQLEKSRLLSDRFSAERPKGSFSTLEIQRTEQGDSAMYLCALNPWATQYGYTFGSGTRLTVV.